Presented here are 23 T cell receptor beta chains from one specimen sequenced in a study of a mutant IDH1 vaccine in newly diagnosed glioma. Generated by immunoSEQ multiplex PCR, the TCRdb table keeps only in-frame clones and is missing some. The sample holds roughly 32,000 clones, around 90% seen once. No antigens are known for them. Time point described: week 47, end of study. The vaccine gave 300 ug of a 20-mer mutant IDH1 peptide subcutaneously per dose. The source was PBMCs, collected from a glioma patient whose treatment included an IDH1 peptide vaccine. All receptors derive from a man in his forties or fifties with glioma.

This chain uses TRBV6-5 with TRBJ1-1; D is possibly TRBD1 (5 bases). V lost 6 bases, J lost 9 bases, and 23 bases lay in between. The CDR3 is made up of 15 amino acids. CDR1 MNHEY and CDR2 SVGAGI come from the germline V gene. Here the CDR3 reads CASSPTGIGQVKAFF. CDR3 DNA sequence: TGTGCCAGCAGCCCTACGGGGATAGGACAAGTAAAAGCTTTCTTT.

On this clone itself: A junction boundary mismatches the germline segment, possibly from a read error. The rearrangement uses TRBV2 and TRBJ2-5; TRBD1 agrees at 7 bases. The DNA end lines up better with TRBJ2-7; the J call may be wrong. There are 13 residues in the CDR3. Germline-derived CDR1 and CDR2 are SNHLY and FYNNEI. In nucleotides, the CDR3 is TGTGCCAGTAGTGACAGGGCTAACTACGAGCAGTACTTC. This sequence encodes CASSDRANYEQYF.

The rearrangement links TRBV5-4 to TRBJ2-5; 7 nucleotides align to TRBD1. Germline V gene lookup returns CDR1 SGHNT and CDR2 YYREEE (reference sequence). The trim removed 3 bases at V and 3 bases at J, leaving 8 bases unmatched. This CDR3 has 15 residues. This CDR3 is CASSSPTGREETQYF. CDR3 nucleotide sequence: TGTGCCAGCAGCTCTCCGACAGGGAGAGAAGAGACCCAGTACTTC.

J is TRBJ2-7 and V is TRBV29-1, with 7 bases aligning to TRBD1. CDR1 and CDR2 from the germline V gene are SQVTM and ANQGSEA. The CDR3 totals 11 residues. V was clipped by 3 bases and J by 6 bases; unmatched bases: 2. The chain's CDR3 is CSVDTGAEQYF. Written as DNA, the CDR3 is TGCAGCGTTGACACAGGGGCCGAGCAGTACTTC.

The rearrangement uses TRBV4-2 and TRBJ1-1; tentative D call: TRBD1 (6 bases). This CDR3 spans 15 amino acids. V was clipped by 4 bases and J by 1 base, with 13 bases between them. The germline CDR1 and CDR2 sequences are LGHNA and YNFKEQ. Here the CDR3 DNA reads TGTGCCAGCAGCCCGATAATACAGGGGAACACTGAAGCTTTCTTT. It codes for CASSPIIQGNTEAFF.

J is TRBJ2-3 and V is TRBV6-4, with D possibly being TRBD2 (6 bases). Per the germline V gene, CDR1 is MRHNA and CDR2 is SNTAGT. The V gene lost 4 bases and the J gene lost 4 bases, with 12 bases spanning the gap. This CDR3 has 14 residues. In DNA, the CDR3 is TGTGCCAGCAGTGGAAACGGGGGATCAGATACGCAGTATTTT. This codes for CASSGNGGSDTQYF.

The chain joins TRBV10-3 to TRBJ1-1; D remains ambiguous. From germline, CDR1 is ENHRY and CDR2 SYGVKD. There are 13 residues in the CDR3. V dropped 3 bases and J dropped 1 base, with 6 bases sitting between them. CDR3 nucleotide sequence: TGTGCCATCAGTGACCATCGGAACACTGAAGCTTTCTTT. Translating it yields CAISDHRNTEAFF.

V gene TRBV10-1 combines with J gene TRBJ1-2; 8 bases agree with TRBD1. The ends lost 10 bases at V and 1 base at J; junction bases unmatched: 8. Germline values: CDR1 WNHNN, CDR2 SYGVQD (reference sequence). The CDR3 contains 14 residues. The CDR3 sequence is CATRRTGRNYGYTF. The DNA of the CDR3 is TGCGCCACCCGAAGGACAGGGCGTAACTATGGCTACACCTTC.

This chain connects TRBV4-2 to TRBJ2-2, with D uncertain. The germline V gene has CDR1 LGHNA and CDR2 YNFKEQ. V was clipped by 2 bases and J by 8 bases, with 9 bases between them. The CDR3 runs 13 residues. CDR3 nucleotides: TGTGCCAGCAGCCAATTACCGACGGGGGAGCTGTTTTTT. This codes for CASSQLPTGELFF.

This chain uses TRBV7-9 with TRBJ1-4; a weak D match, TRBD1 (5 bases). Trimming pared 1 base from V and 0 bases from J, leaving 9 bases between. The CDR3 contains 16 residues. CDR1 is SEHNR, CDR2 FQNEAQ, per germline (reference sequence). CDR3 bases: TGTGCCAGCAGCTTAGTGTCAGGGTCAACTAATGAAAAACTGTTTTTT. As protein: CASSLVSGSTNEKLFF.

The gene calls are TRBV5-4 and TRBJ1-2; D is perhaps TRBD1 (5 bases). Looked up from germline, CDR1 is SGHNT and CDR2 is YYREEE (reference sequence). With 0 bases removed from V and 8 bases from J, the gap between germline ends came to 17 bases. The CDR3 sequence is 15 residues long. CDR3 protein: CASSLGQTLTGGYTF. For the CDR3, the DNA is TGTGCCAGCAGCTTGGGACAGACCCTTACGGGCGGCTACACCTTC. The whole variable domain, filled in from reference TRBV5-4 and TRBJ1-2, reads ETGVTQSPTHLIKTRGQQVTLRCSSQSGHNTVSWYQQALGQGPQFIFQYYREEENGRGNFPPRFSGLQFPNYSSELNVNALELDDSALYLCASSLGQTLTGGYTFGSGTRLTVV.

The rearrangement links TRBV11-2 to TRBJ2-2; D is unclear. Trimming pared 3 bases from V and 0 bases from J, leaving 5 bases between. The CDR3 loop spans 14 amino acids. CDR1 is SGHAT, CDR2 FQNNGV, per germline. The CDR3 is CASSFSTNTGELFF. The CDR3 DNA is TGTGCCAGCAGCTTCTCCACGAACACCGGGGAGCTGTTTTTT.

The CDR3 spells CASSFVAWNTEAFF. CDR3 coding DNA: TGTGCCAGCAGTTTCGTAGCGTGGAACACTGAAGCTTTCTTT. The chain joins TRBV28 to TRBJ1-1, with D uncertain. V lost 3 bases, J lost 1 base, and 9 bases lay in between. There are 14 residues in the CDR3. Looked up from germline, CDR1 is MDHEN and CDR2 is SYDVKM.

This chain connects TRBV5-6 to TRBJ1-1; unclear D gene. The CDR3 covers 15 residues. Germline lookup yields CDR1 SGHDT and CDR2 YYEEEE. Trimming took 3 bases from V and 0 from J, leaving 12 bases between them. The CDR3 region has the DNA TGTGCCAGCAGCTCCCTCGACGTTCTGAACACTGAAGCTTTCTTT. It specifies CASSSLDVLNTEAFF. The full variable domain, with the rest looked up from reference TRBV5-6 and TRBJ1-1, is DAGVTQSPTHLIKTRGQQVTLRCSPKSGHDTVSWYQQALGQGPQFIFQYYEEEERQRGNFPDRFSGHQFPNYSSELNVNALLLGDSALYLCASSSLDVLNTEAFFGQGTRLTVV.

V and J are TRBV6-4 and TRBJ1-5, with D hard to call. The CDR3 is 15 residues long. V dropped 3 bases and J dropped 2 bases, with 11 bases sitting between them. The germline V gene has CDR1 MRHNA and CDR2 SNTAGT. The CDR3 nucleotides read TGTGCCAGCAGTGAATTTTACGGGGGCAATCAGCCCCAGCATTTT. It translates to CASSEFYGGNQPQHF.

This clone occurred once. V gene TRBV15 combines with J gene TRBJ2-6; D ambiguous. Germline V gene sequence: CDR1 LNHNV, CDR2 YYDKDF (reference sequence). Trimming took 0 bases from V and 0 from J, leaving 6 bases between them. CDR3 length: 16 amino acids. The CDR3 bases are TGTGCCACCAGCAGAGAGCCGGGCTCTGGGGCCAACGTCCTGACTTTC. Amino acids: CATSREPGSGANVLTF.

The chain couples TRBV6-6 to TRBJ1-1, with a weak D call TRBD1 (5 bases). Trimming took off 6 bases at V and 12 bases at J, with 23 bases between the two ends. The germline CDR1 and CDR2 sequences are MNHNY and SVGAGI (reference sequence). The CDR3 sequence is 14 residues long. The CDR3 sequence: CASRLDGGDHLPFF. For the CDR3, the DNA is TGTGCCAGCAGGCTAGATGGAGGGGACCACTTACCTTTCTTT.

This rearrangement joins TRBV19 to TRBJ1-5, with a possible D match to TRBD1 (5 bases). Trimming removed 3 bases from V and 1 base from J, with 10 bases in between. CDR1 is LNHDA, CDR2 SQIVND, per germline (reference sequence). The CDR3 covers 15 residues. The CDR3 protein is CASSMAWGSNQPQHF. The CDR3 coding sequence is TGTGCCAGTAGTATGGCTTGGGGGAGCAATCAGCCCCAGCATTTT.

This chain joins TRBV5-1 and TRBJ1-2; D call uncertain. V lost 0 bases, J lost 5 bases, and 14 bases lay in between. CDR3 length equals 15 residues. Germline values: CDR1 SGHRS, CDR2 YFSETQ. CDR3 loop: CASSLVPGDWYGYTF. The CDR3 DNA reads as TGCGCCAGCAGCTTGGTTCCAGGAGACTGGTATGGCTACACCTTC.

The chain couples TRBV28 to TRBJ1-4; no firm D call. CDR3 length: 14 residues. Trimming removed 5 bases at V and 4 bases at J, with 11 bases between. Per germline, CDR1 MDHEN and CDR2 SYDVKM. CDR3 amino acids: CASSHQANNEKLFF. In DNA form, the CDR3 reads TGTGCCAGCAGTCACCAGGCGAATAATGAAAAACTGTTTTTT. The variable domain in full, completed from reference TRBV28 and TRBJ1-4, reads DVKVTQSSRYLVKRTGEKVFLECVQDMDHENMFWYRQDPGLGLRLIYFSYDVKMKEKGDIPEGYSVSREKKERFSLILESASTNQTSMYLCASSHQANNEKLFFGSGTQLSVL.

V gene TRBV4-1 combines with J gene TRBJ2-5; 8 bases are shared with TRBD1. This CDR3 contains 15 residues. V was clipped by 4 bases and J by 5 bases; unmatched bases: 9. Germline CDR1 is MGHRA and CDR2 is YSYEKL. This chain's CDR3 is CASSPKGQGAETQYF. The CDR3 coding sequence is TGCGCCAGCAGCCCTAAGGGGCAGGGGGCTGAGACCCAGTACTTC.

This clone turned up a few times. The chain carries TRBV11-2 and TRBJ2-3; 7 bases agree with TRBD1. The CDR3 covers 15 residues. V trimming: 0 bases; J trimming: 6 bases; junction bases outside the gene matches: 6. Germline V gene sequence: CDR1 SGHAT, CDR2 FQNNGV. DNA of the CDR3: TGTGCCAGCAGCTTAGAACAGGGGTTTCGGGATACGCAGTATTTT. It codes for CASSLEQGFRDTQYF. The variable domain in full, with the rest retrieved from reference TRBV11-2 and TRBJ2-3, is EAGVAQSPRYKIIEKRQSVAFWCNPISGHATLYWYQQILGQGPKLLIQFQNNGVVDDSQLPKDRFSAERLKGVDSTLKIQPAKLEDSAVYLCASSLEQGFRDTQYFGPGTRLTVL.

V is TRBV7-8 and J is TRBJ1-5, with 7 positions matching TRBD1. CDR3 length equals 16 residues. Trimming removed 7 bases from V and 1 base from J; junction bases left unmatched: 10. Germline V gives CDR1 SGHVS, CDR2 FQNEAQ. The CDR3 region is CASTARRGRSNQPQHF. The CDR3 nucleotides are TGTGCCAGCACCGCCCGAAGGGGGCGAAGCAATCAGCCCCAGCATTTT. Together with reference TRBV7-8 and TRBJ1-5, the CDR3 gives the full variable domain: GAGVSQSPRYKVAKRGQDVALRCDPISGHVSLFWYQQALGQGPEFLTYFQNEAQLDKSGLPSDRFFAERPEGSVSTLKIQRTQQEDSAVYLCASTARRGRSNQPQHFGDGTRLSIL.